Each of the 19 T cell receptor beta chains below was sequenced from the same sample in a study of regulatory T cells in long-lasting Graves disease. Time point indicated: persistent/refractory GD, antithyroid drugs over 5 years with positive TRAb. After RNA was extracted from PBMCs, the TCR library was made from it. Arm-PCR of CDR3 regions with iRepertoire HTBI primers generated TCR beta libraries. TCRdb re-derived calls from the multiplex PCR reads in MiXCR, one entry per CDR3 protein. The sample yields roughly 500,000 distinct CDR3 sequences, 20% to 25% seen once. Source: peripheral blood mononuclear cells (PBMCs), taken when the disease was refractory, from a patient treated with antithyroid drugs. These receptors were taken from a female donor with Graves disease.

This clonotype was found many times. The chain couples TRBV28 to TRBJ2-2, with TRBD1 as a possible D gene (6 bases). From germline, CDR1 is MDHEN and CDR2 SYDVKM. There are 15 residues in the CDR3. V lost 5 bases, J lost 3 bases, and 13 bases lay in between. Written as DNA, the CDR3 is TGTGCCAGCAGTGGTGGGACAACAGACACCGGGGAGCTGTTTTTT. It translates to CASSGGTTDTGELFF.

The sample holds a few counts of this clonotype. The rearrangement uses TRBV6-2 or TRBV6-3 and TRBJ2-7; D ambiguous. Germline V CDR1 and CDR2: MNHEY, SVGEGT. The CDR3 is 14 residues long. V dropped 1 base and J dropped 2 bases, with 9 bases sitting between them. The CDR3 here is CASSYLSGTYEQYF. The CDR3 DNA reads TGTGCCAGCAGTTACTTATCAGGAACCTACGAGCAGTACTTC.

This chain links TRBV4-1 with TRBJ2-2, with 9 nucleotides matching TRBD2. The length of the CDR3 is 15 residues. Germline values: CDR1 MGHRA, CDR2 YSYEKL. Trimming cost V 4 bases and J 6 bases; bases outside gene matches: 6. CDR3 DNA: TGCGCCAGCAGCCTTCGGACTAGCGATGCCGGGGAGCTGTTTTTT. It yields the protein CASSLRTSDAGELFF.

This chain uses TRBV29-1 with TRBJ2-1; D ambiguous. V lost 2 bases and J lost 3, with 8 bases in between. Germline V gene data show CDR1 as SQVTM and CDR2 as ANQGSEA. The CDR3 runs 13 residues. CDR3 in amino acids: CSVERTDYNEQFF. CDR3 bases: TGCAGCGTTGAAAGAACAGACTACAATGAGCAGTTCTTC.

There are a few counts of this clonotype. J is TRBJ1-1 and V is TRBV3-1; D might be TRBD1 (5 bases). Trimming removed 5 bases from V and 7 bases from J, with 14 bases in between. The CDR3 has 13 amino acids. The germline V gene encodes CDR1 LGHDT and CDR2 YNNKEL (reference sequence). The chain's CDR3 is CASSSWDGGEAFF. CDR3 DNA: TGTGCCAGCAGCAGCTGGGACGGAGGTGAAGCTTTCTTT.

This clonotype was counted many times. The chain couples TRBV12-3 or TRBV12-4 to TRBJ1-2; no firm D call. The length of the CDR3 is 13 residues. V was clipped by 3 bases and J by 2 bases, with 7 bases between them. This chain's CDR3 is CASSLAENYGYTF. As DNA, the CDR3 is TGTGCCAGCAGTTTGGCCGAGAACTATGGCTACACCTTC.

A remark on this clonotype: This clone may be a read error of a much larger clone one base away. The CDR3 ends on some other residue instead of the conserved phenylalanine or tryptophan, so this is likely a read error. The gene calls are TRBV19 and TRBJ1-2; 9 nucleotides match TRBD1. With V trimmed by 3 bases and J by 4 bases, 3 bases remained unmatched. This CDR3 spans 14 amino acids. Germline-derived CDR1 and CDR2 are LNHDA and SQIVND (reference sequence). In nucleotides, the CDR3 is TGTGCCAGTAGTATGGGGACAGGGAGCTATGGCTACACCCTC. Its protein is CASSMGTGSYGYTL.

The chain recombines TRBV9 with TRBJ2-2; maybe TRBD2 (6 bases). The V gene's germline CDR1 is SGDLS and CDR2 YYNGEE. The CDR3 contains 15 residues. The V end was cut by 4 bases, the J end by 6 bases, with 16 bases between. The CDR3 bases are TGTGCCAGCAGCCCCCCGGGGGTAGCGGCCGGGGAGCTGTTTTTT. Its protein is CASSPPGVAAGELFF.

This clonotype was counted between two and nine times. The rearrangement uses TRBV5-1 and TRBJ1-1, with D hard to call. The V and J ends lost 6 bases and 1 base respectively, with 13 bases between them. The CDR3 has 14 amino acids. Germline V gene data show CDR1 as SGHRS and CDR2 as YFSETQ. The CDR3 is CASTITSGNTEAFF. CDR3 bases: TGCGCCAGCACCATTACATCCGGGAACACTGAAGCTTTCTTT.

In DNA, the CDR3 is TGTGCCAGCAGCTTTTACACTGGTTCACGTACCGGGGAGCTGTTTTTT. It yields the protein CASSFYTGSRTGELFF. This chain links TRBV5-8 with TRBJ2-2; D not certain. This CDR3 is built from 16 residues. Germline loops: CDR1 SGHTS, CDR2 YDEGEE. The germline V and J ends were trimmed by 2 bases and 5 bases, with 16 bases remaining between them.

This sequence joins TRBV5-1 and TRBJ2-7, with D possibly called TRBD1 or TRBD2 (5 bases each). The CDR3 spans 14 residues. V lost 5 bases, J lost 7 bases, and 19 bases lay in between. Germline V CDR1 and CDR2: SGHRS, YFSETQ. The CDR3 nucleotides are TGCGCCAGCAGACCCGAGGGGATCGTTGAGGAGCAGTACTTC. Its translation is CASRPEGIVEEQYF.

Written as DNA, the CDR3 is TGTGCCAGCAGTTTAGTTAGGAGCTCTGGAAACACCATATATTTT. It translates to CASSLVRSSGNTIYF. The chain combines TRBV28 with TRBJ1-3; D not certain. Trimming pared 2 bases from V and 0 bases from J, leaving 8 bases between. The CDR3 runs 15 residues. Germline V gene lookup returns CDR1 MDHEN and CDR2 SYDVKM.

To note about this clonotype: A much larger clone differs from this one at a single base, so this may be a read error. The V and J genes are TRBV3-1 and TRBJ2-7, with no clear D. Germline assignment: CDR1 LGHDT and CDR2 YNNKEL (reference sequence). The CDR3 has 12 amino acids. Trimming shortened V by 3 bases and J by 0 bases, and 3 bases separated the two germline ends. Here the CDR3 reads CASSHTSYEQYF. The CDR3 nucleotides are TGTGCCAGCAGCCATACCTCCTACGAGCAGTACTTC.

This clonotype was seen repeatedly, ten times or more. The CDR3 region has the DNA TGTGCCAGCAGTTTTGGGGGCTTTAGTAGCGAGCAGTACTTC. It specifies CASSFGGFSSEQYF. The chain links TRBV28 to TRBJ2-7; the D gene is possibly TRBD1 (6 bases). The CDR3 is made up of 14 amino acids. V was pared by 3 bases and J by 6 bases, with 15 bases between. The germline V gene has CDR1 MDHEN and CDR2 SYDVKM. The full variable domain, its missing parts supplied by reference TRBV28 and TRBJ2-7, is DVKVTQSSRYLVKRTGEKVFLECVQDMDHENMFWYRQDPGLGLRLIYFSYDVKMKEKGDIPEGYSVSREKKERFSLILESASTNQTSMYLCASSFGGFSSEQYFGPGTRLTVT.

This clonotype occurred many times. CDR3 in DNA: TGTGCCAGCAGCGTCAACCGGGACCTTAATCAGCCCCAGCATTTT. It is translated as CASSVNRDLNQPQHF. This chain uses TRBV7-2 with TRBJ1-5; D is possibly TRBD1 (5 bases). Per the germline V gene, CDR1 is SGHTA and CDR2 is FQGNSA. The germline V and J ends were trimmed by 5 bases and 4 bases, with 15 bases remaining between them. This CDR3 has 15 residues.

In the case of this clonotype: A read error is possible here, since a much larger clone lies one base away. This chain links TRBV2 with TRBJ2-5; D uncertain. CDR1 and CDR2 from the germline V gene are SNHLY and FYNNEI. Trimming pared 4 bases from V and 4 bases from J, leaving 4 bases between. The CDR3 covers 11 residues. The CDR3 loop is CASSGIETQYF. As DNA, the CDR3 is TGTGCCAGCAGTGGTATAGAGACCCAGTACTTC. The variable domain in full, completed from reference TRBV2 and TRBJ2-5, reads EPEVTQTPSHQVTQMGQEVILRCVPISNHLYFYWYRQILGQKVEFLVSFYNNEISEKSEIFDDQFSVERPDGSNFTLKIRSTKLEDSAMYFCASSGIETQYFGPGTRLLVL.

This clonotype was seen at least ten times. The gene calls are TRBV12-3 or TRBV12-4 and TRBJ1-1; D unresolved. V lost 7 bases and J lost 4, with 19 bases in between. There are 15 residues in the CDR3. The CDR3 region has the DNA TGTGCCAGCATCCTCGAGACGGGAGGTCGCACTGAAGCTTTCTTT. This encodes CASILETGGRTEAFF.

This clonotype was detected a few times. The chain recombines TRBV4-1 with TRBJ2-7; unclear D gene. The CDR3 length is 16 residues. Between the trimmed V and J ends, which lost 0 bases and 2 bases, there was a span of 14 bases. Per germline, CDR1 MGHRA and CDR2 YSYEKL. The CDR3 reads CASSQETSRLAYEQYF. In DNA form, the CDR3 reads TGCGCCAGCAGCCAAGAGACAAGCAGATTGGCCTACGAGCAGTACTTC.

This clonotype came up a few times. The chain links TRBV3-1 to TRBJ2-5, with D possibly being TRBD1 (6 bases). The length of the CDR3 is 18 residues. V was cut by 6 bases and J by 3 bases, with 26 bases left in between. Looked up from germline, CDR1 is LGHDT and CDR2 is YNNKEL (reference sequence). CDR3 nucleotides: TGTGCCAGCAGTTCCAGGGGCGGACGAGTACTGGGCGAAGAGACCCAGTACTTC. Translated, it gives CASSSRGGRVLGEETQYF.